The clone carrying this T cell receptor (beta chain) came up many times. A UMI-containing oligonucleotide was joined by 3' ligation to the TCR cDNA template. Whole-blood samples were 2.5 to 3 ml of peripheral blood from healthy adult volunteers. Unsorted total RNA, about 1 to 1000 ng, was DNase treated before reverse transcription. The SP2 primer and nested alpha and beta constant region primers amplified ligated cDNA in four rounds. Reverse transcription of blood and skin TCR RNA was primed at alpha and beta constant regions. A single record per CDR3 protein comes from TCRdb applying MiXCR to the 5' RACE reads. The sample consists of approximately 52,000 distinct CDR3 sequences, approximately 4.5% of them appearing once. This sample was taken from a study of naive and memory T cell subsets. The CDR3 has 16 amino acids. CDR1 and CDR2 (germline): MDHEN, SYDVKM. The V segment lost 6 bases and the J segment 11 bases; nucleotides outside the gene matches: 17.

This clonotype was obtained from a female donor in good health. The gene calls are TRBV28 and TRBJ2-1, with 9 bases matching TRBD2. This CDR3 is CASSKPGTSLIWKQFF. CDR3 in DNA: TGTGCCAGCAGCAAACCGGGGACTAGCTTAATATGGAAGCAGTTCTTC.